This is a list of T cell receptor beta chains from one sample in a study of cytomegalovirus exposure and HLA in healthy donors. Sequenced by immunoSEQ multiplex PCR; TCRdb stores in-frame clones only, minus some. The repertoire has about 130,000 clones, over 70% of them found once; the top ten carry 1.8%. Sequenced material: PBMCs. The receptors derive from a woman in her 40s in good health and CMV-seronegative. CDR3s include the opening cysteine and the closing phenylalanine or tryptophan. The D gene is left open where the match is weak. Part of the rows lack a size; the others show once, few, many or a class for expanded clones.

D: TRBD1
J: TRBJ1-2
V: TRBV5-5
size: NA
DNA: TGTGCCAGCAGCTTGGGACAGGGGGCTGGAGGCTACACCTTC
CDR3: CASSLGQGAGGYTF

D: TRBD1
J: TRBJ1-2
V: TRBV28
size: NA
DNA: TGTGCCAGCACCGAAAGAACAGGGGGAGACACCTTC
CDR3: CASTERTGGDTF

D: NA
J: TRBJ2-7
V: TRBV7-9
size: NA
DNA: TGTGCCAGCAGCTTGGGAGGACAGGCCCCCTACGAGCAGTACTTC
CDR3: CASSLGGQAPYEQYF

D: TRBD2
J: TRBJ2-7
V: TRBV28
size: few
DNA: TGTGCCAGCAGTAAGCCTAGCGGTTCTTCCTTCGAGCAGTACTTC
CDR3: CASSKPSGSSFEQYF

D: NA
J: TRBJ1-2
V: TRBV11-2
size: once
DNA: TGTGCCAGCAGCCCATCCGGGTCTGCTAACTATGGCTACACCTTC
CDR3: CASSPSGSANYGYTF

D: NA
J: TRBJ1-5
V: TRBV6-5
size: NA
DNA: TGTGCCAGCAGCGACCGAGGGGGTCAGCCCCAGCATTTT
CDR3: CASSDRGGQPQHF

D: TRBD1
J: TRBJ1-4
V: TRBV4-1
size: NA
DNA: TGCGCCAGCAGCCAAGAGGACAGGGGCCGTGAAAAACTGTTTTTT
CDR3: CASSQEDRGREKLFF

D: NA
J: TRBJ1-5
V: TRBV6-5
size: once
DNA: TGTGCCAGCAGTACTCCGCAGGGACAGCCCCAGCATTTT
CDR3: CASSTPQGQPQHF

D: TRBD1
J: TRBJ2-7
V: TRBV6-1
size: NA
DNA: TGTGCCAGCAGTGAGACAGGGGGTTCCTACGAGCAGTACTTC
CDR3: CASSETGGSYEQYF

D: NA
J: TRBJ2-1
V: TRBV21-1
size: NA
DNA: TGTGCCAGCAGCAAGGGGGGGACGGAGCAGTTCTTC
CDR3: CASSKGGTEQFF

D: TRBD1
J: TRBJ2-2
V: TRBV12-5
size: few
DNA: TGTGCTAGTGGTCTCAGGGGACAGGGGAACGGGGAGCTGTTTTTT
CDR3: CASGLRGQGNGELFF

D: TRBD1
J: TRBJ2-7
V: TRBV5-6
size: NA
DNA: TGTGCCAGCAGCGGCACAGGGGCGCTCGAGCAGTACTTC
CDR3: CASSGTGALEQYF

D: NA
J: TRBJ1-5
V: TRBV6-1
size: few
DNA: TGTGCCAGCACCGAGGGCAATCAGCCCCAGCATTTT
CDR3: CASTEGNQPQHF

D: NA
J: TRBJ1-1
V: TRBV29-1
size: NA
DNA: TGCAGCGTCAGACTGGACATGAACACTGAAGCTTTCTTT
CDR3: CSVRLDMNTEAFF

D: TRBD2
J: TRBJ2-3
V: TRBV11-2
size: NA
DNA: TGTGCCAGCAGCTGGACGTGGGGTAGCGGGAGTTTAGATACGCAGTATTTT
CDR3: CASSWTWGSGSLDTQYF

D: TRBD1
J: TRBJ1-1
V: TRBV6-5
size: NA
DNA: TGTGCCAGCAGAGGACAGGGGGACACTGAAGCTTTCTTT
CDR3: CASRGQGDTEAFF

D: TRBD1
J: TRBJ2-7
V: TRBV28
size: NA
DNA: TGTGCCAGCAGTAACAGGGGGACCTACGAGCAGTACTTC
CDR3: CASSNRGTYEQYF

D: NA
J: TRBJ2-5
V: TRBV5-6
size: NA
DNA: TGTGCCAGCAGCAAGAGGGCGCCCCAAGAGACCCAGTACTTC
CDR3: CASSKRAPQETQYF

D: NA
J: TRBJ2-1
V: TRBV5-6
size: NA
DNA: TGTGCCAGCAGCCCCGGGGTTAGCGGAGGATACAATGAGCAGTTCTTC
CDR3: CASSPGVSGGYNEQFF

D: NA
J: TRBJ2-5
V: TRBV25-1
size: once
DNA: TGTGCCAGCAGTGACCACCTAGCGACCGTAGAGACCCAGTACTTC
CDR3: CASSDHLATVETQYF

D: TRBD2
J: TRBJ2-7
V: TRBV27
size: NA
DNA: TGTGCCAGCAGTTTCCGGACTAGATATGGCGAGCAGTACTTC
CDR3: CASSFRTRYGEQYF

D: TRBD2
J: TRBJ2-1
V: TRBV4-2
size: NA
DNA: TGTGCCAGCAGCCAAGACGGGGGACTAGCGGGGGTAAGTGAGCAGTTCTTC
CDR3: CASSQDGGLAGVSEQFF

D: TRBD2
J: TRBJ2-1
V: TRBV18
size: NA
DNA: TGTGCCAGCTCACCCGCTAGCGGGAGAAATGAGCAGTTCTTC
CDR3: CASSPASGRNEQFF

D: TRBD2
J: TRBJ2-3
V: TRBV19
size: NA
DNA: TGTGCCAGTAGTTTCCCCTCGCGGGGGGTAGATACGCAGTATTTT
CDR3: CASSFPSRGVDTQYF

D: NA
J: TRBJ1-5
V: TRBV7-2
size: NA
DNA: TGTGCCAGCAGCTCCGGCGGGGTCAGGGAAGATCAGCCCCAGCATTTT
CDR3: CASSSGGVREDQPQHF

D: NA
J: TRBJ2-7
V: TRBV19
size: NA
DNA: TGTGCCAGTAGTATAGGACTAGTCTGGCTCCTTCCCTACGAGCAGTACTTC
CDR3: CASSIGLVWLLPYEQYF

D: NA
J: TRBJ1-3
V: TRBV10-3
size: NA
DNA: TGTGCCGCGACAGGCTCTGGAAACACCATATATTTT
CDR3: CAATGSGNTIYF

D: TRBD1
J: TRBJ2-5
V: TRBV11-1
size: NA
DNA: TGTGCCAGCAGCCTCGGGACAGGGAACGCAGAGACCCAGTACTTC
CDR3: CASSLGTGNAETQYF

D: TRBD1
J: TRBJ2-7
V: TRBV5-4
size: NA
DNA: TGTGCCAGCAGCTTGGGACAGGGGGTGACCTACGAGCAGTACTTC
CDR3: CASSLGQGVTYEQYF

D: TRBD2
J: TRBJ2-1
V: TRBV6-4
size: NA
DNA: TGTGCCAGCAGTGAGGGGGATCCAGCGGGAGAGAGTGAGCAGTTCTTC
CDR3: CASSEGDPAGESEQFF

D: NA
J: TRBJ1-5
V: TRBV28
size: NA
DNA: TGTGCCAGCAGTTTATTGGGGCCCCAGGGTAATCAGCCCCAGCATTTT
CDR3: CASSLLGPQGNQPQHF

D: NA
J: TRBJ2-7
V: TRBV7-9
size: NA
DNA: TGTGCCAGCAGCCGGAGTATGGGAAGTGGAGGCGAGCAGTACTTC
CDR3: CASSRSMGSGGEQYF

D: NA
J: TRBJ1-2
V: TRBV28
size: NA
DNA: TGTGCCAGCAGTTTTTTTGAGCTTGGCTACACCTTC
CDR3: CASSFFELGYTF

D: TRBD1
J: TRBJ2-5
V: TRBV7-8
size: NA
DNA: TGTGCCAGCACATCCCAGGGGGCTAGTATAGAGACCCAGTACTTC
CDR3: CASTSQGASIETQYF

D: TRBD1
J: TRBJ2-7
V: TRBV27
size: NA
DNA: TGTGCCAGCAGTTTCAAGGACAGGGGCTACGAGCAGTACTTC
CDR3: CASSFKDRGYEQYF

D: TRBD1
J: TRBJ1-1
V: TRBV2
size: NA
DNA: TGTGCCAGCAGCTCCGGGACAGCGAACACTGAAGCTTTCTTT
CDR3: CASSSGTANTEAFF

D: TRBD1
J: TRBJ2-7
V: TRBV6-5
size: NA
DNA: TGTGCCAGCAGCTGGGACAGGGTCAGCTCCTACGAGCAGTACTTC
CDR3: CASSWDRVSSYEQYF

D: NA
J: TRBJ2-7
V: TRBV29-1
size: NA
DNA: TGCAGCGTTGAATTGGCGGGGCCTTCCTACGAGCAGTACTTC
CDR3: CSVELAGPSYEQYF

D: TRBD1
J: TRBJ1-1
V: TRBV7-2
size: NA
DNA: TGTGCCAGCAGCTCGGACAGGGTGAACACTGAAGCTTTCTTT
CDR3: CASSSDRVNTEAFF

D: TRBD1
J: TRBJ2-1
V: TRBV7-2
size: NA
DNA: TGTGCCAGCAGCCACGGACAGGACTATGAGCAGTTCTTC
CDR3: CASSHGQDYEQFF